These 18 T cell receptor beta chains share one sample of origin, sequenced in a study of blood T cell repertoires in COVID-19. Sequenced by immunoSEQ multiplex PCR; TCRdb stores in-frame clones only, minus some. The table records some 300,000 clones, about 88% of them present only once. The sample taken for sequencing was PBMCs or T cells enriched from blood (not recorded which). The receptor source for this set is a woman aged 25 to 39 who had recovered from COVID-19.

The chain couples TRBV5-3 to TRBJ1-5; TRBD1 aligns across 9 bases. TRBV5-3 is designated an ORF whose function remains uncertain. The CDR3 is 14 residues long. V shed 6 bases and J 5 bases; nucleotides not matched to a gene: 6. The DNA for the CDR3 is TGTGCCAGAAAGGGAAGGACAGGGGATCAGCCCCAGCATTTT. Its protein product is CARKGRTGDQPQHF.

V is TRBV5-8 and J is TRBJ1-2; 10 nucleotides line up with TRBD1. V lost 2 bases, J lost 5 bases, and 3 bases stayed unmatched. The CDR3 length is 14 residues. Germline V gene lookup returns CDR1 SGHTS and CDR2 YDEGEE. CDR3 nucleotide sequence: TGTGCCAGCAGCTTCGGACAGGGGGGTTATGGCTACACCTTC. Translation: CASSFGQGGYGYTF.

This clone showed up just a few times. The chain links TRBV18 to TRBJ2-7; 8 bases map to TRBD2. The V and J ends lost 2 bases and 11 bases, in that order; junction bases with no gene match: 11. Germline V gives CDR1 KGHSH, CDR2 LQKENI. This CDR3 contains 14 residues. The CDR3 DNA reads as TGTGCCAGCTCACCAACTAGCGGTTCCCAGGGGAAGTACTTC. Amino acid sequence: CASSPTSGSQGKYF.

The chain recombines TRBV20-1 with TRBJ1-5, with D unclear. Trimming removed 6 bases at V and 4 bases at J, with 16 bases between. The CDR3 has 14 residues. Germline loops: CDR1 DFQATT, CDR2 SNEGSKA (reference sequence). CDR3 bases: TGCAGTGCCAGTATCTACCTACAGAATCAGCCCCAGCATTTT. Residues: CSASIYLQNQPQHF.

This clone occurred a few times. The chain is built from TRBV19 and TRBJ1-5; the D gene is possibly TRBD1 (5 bases). V shed 4 bases and J shed 3 bases, with 7 bases lying between them. The germline gives CDR1 LNHDA, CDR2 SQIVND (reference sequence). The CDR3 spans 13 residues. The CDR3 DNA reads as TGTGCCAGTAGTACAGGGCCCAATCAGCCCCAGCATTTT. Its protein product is CASSTGPNQPQHF.

This chain links TRBV11-2 with TRBJ1-5; tentative D call: TRBD1 (5 bases). The V end was cut by 1 base, the J end by 3 bases, with 13 bases between. The germline V gene has CDR1 SGHAT and CDR2 FQNNGV. The length of the CDR3 is 16 residues. The CDR3 DNA is TGTGCCAGCAGCTTAGCCGGGGGGATATCCAATCAGCCCCAGCATTTT. Encoded protein: CASSLAGGISNQPQHF. Full variable domain (missing parts from reference TRBV11-2 and TRBJ1-5): EAGVAQSPRYKIIEKRQSVAFWCNPISGHATLYWYQQILGQGPKLLIQFQNNGVVDDSQLPKDRFSAERLKGVDSTLKIQPAKLEDSAVYLCASSLAGGISNQPQHFGDGTRLSIL.

V usage is TRBV2 and J usage is TRBJ1-5; 8 bases align to TRBD1. This CDR3 is 13 amino acids long. Germline loops: CDR1 SNHLY, CDR2 FYNNEI. The trim removed 7 bases at V and 5 bases at J, leaving 4 bases unmatched. CDR3 nucleotides: TGTGCCAGCACCAAGGACAGGGATCAGCCCCAGCATTTT. This encodes CASTKDRDQPQHF.

The rearrangement links TRBV5-5 to TRBJ2-2, with a possible D match to TRBD1 (5 bases). V was clipped by 3 bases and J by 2 bases, with 14 bases between them. The germline V gene encodes CDR1 SGHKS and CDR2 YYEKEE (reference sequence). CDR3 length: 16 amino acids. CDR3 coding DNA: TGTGCCAGCAGCTACACTCAGGGTTACAACACCGGGGAGCTGTTTTTT. This translates into CASSYTQGYNTGELFF.

Notes on this clone: The sample contains more than one DNA sequence encoding this CDR3. The rearrangement joins TRBV9 to TRBJ2-7; 7 bases fit TRBD2. Germline assignment: CDR1 SGDLS and CDR2 YYNGEE. V shed 0 bases, J shed 2 bases, and the junction held 5 bases outside the gene matches. This CDR3 is built from 15 residues. CDR3: CASSVAGGGTYEQYF. CDR3 DNA sequence: TGTGCCAGCAGCGTAGCTGGCGGGGGAACCTACGAGCAGTACTTC.

The gene calls are TRBV2 and TRBJ1-4; TRBD1 is a possible D gene (6 bases). The ends were cut back, 6 bases at V and 7 bases at J, with 18 bases in the middle. The CDR3 contains 15 residues. Germline V gene lookup returns CDR1 SNHLY and CDR2 FYNNEI. CDR3: CASSWNTGQSEKLFF. Written as DNA, the CDR3 is TGTGCCAGCAGCTGGAACACGGGACAAAGTGAAAAACTGTTTTTT.

In its sample, this clone was seen a few times. The chain is built from TRBV10-1 and TRBJ2-2; tentative D call: TRBD1 (6 bases). The V gene lost 2 bases and the J gene lost 4 bases, with 14 bases spanning the gap. Germline CDR1 WNHNN, CDR2 SYGVQD (reference sequence). The CDR3 extends over 16 amino acids. The CDR3 sequence: CASSENPGAITGELFF. CDR3 nucleotide sequence: TGCGCCAGCAGTGAGAATCCAGGGGCTATCACCGGGGAGCTGTTTTTT.

This CDR3 is CASSEGTVKAFF. The CDR3 nucleotides are TGTGCCAGCAGTGAAGGGACAGTCAAAGCTTTCTTT. The chain has TRBV6-1 and TRBJ1-1; a possible D gene is TRBD1 (6 bases). CDR3 length: 12 residues. Trimming left V 1 base short and J 9 bases short, with 9 bases between. The germline CDR1 and CDR2 sequences are MNHNS and SASEGT.

This chain connects TRBV11-1 to TRBJ1-4; 8 bases match TRBD1. CDR1 and CDR2 (germline): SGHAT, FQDESV (reference sequence). The CDR3 is 14 amino acids. The V and J ends lost 5 bases and 3 bases, in that order; junction bases with no gene match: 2. The CDR3 is CASSPDRANEKLFF. Written as DNA, the CDR3 is TGTGCCAGCAGCCCGGACAGGGCTAATGAAAAACTGTTTTTT.

This clone has just one count. The chain uses TRBV6-4 and TRBJ1-1, with D maybe TRBD1 (5 bases). The V end lost 4 bases, the J end lost 2 bases, and 11 bases lay between the germline ends. The CDR3 has 14 residues. Germline CDR1 is MRHNA and CDR2 is SNTAGT. The CDR3 reads CASSAGTDNTEAFF. The CDR3 DNA is TGTGCCAGCAGTGCCGGGACTGATAACACTGAAGCTTTCTTT.

This clone showed up just once. The sample contains more than one DNA sequence encoding this CDR3. V usage is TRBV4-1 and J usage is TRBJ2-7, with D possibly being TRBD2 (6 bases). The CDR3 runs to 15 residues. The V end was cut by 0 bases, the J end by 4 bases, with 13 bases between. Germline CDR1 reads MGHRA; CDR2 reads YSYEKL. The CDR3 protein is CASSQDPSGLYEQYF. The CDR3 nucleotides read TGCGCCAGCAGCCAAGATCCAAGCGGGCTTTACGAGCAGTACTTC.

This chain connects TRBV5-4 to TRBJ2-5; a weak D match, TRBD1 (5 bases). Germline loops: CDR1 SGHNT, CDR2 YYREEE (reference sequence). V was clipped by 2 bases and J by 3 bases, with 11 bases between them. The CDR3 has 14 amino acids. Here the CDR3 reads CASSLGSREETQYF. CDR3 sequence (DNA): TGTGCCAGCAGCTTAGGGTCCAGGGAAGAGACCCAGTACTTC.

In nucleotides, the CDR3 is TGTGCCAGCAGCCAAGATCGCAGTGGGACCCAGTACTTC. It yields the protein CASSQDRSGTQYF. The chain couples TRBV3-1 (or the pseudogene TRBV3-2) to TRBJ2-5; no reliable D call. Germline CDR1 is LGHDT and CDR2 is YNNKEL (reference sequence). CDR3 length: 13 amino acids. V was cut by 0 bases and J by 7 bases, with 9 bases left in between.

The chain joins TRBV11-2 to TRBJ1-1; D is ambiguous. The CDR3 is made up of 15 amino acids. The germline V gene has CDR1 SGHAT and CDR2 FQNNGV. The germline V and J ends were trimmed by 5 bases and 0 bases, with 13 bases remaining between them. DNA for the CDR3: TGTGCCAGCAGCCTCACGACGGGGTTGAACACTGAAGCTTTCTTT. This translates into CASSLTTGLNTEAFF.